This entry concerns a single TCR beta chain. Its antigen is undetermined. Healthy donors had no documented immune events, such as infections, while sampled. The sample belongs to a study of identifying expanded T cells in peripheral blood. Study-wide findings and caveats: About 1.2 clones differed between technical replicates, versus 16.4 and 19 over time.

Sequencing used immunoSEQ multiplex PCR; TCRdb keeps in-frame clones, though not all of them. The data contain around 81,000 clones, about 85% of them singletons. The sequence derives from a person aged 18 to 75 in good health. Sequencing was carried out using blood.

CDR3 nucleotides: TGTGCCAGCAGTGGGCAGGGGGGGTACTATGGCTACACCTTC. Its translation is CASSGQGGYYGYTF. The chain is built from TRBV2 and TRBJ1-2; 7 bases are a match to TRBD1. There are 14 residues in the CDR3. Germline assignment: CDR1 SNHLY and CDR2 FYNNEI. V was clipped by 4 bases and J by 3 bases; unmatched bases: 5.